The next 13 T cell receptor beta chains were all read from a single sample in a study of neurological immune-mediated disorders. MiXCR, run by TCRdb on the 5' RACE reads, gives a single entry per CDR3 protein. The table shows about 70,000 distinct CDR3 sequences, with around 3% occurring only once. Material: PBMCs. The receptors shown here come from a woman between 50 and 59 years old with multiple sclerosis.

This clonotype occurred many times. The chain carries TRBV5-1 and TRBJ1-1; TRBD1 is a possible D gene (6 bases). Per the germline V gene, CDR1 is SGHRS and CDR2 is YFSETQ. Trimming stripped 1 base from V and 11 bases from J, with 15 bases between. This CDR3 region has 13 residues. CDR3 DNA: TGCGCCAGCAGCTTGAGGACAGCCAGCTGGGCTTTCTTT. Amino acid sequence: CASSLRTASWAFF.

This clonotype was recorded many times. The chain is built from TRBV20-1 and TRBJ2-7; possible D gene TRBD1, 5 bases. Germline V gene data show CDR1 as DFQATT and CDR2 as SNEGSKA (reference sequence). V lost 6 bases, J lost 0 bases, and 12 bases lay in between. The CDR3 consists of 13 residues. CDR3 DNA: TGCAGTGCCACAAAGGACAACTCCTACGAGCAGTACGTC. Translated, it gives CSATKDNSYEQYV.

This clonotype was recorded a few times. The J gene is TRBJ2-3, the V gene TRBV5-6; no reliable D call. There are 14 residues in the CDR3. Germline V gene lookup returns CDR1 SGHDT and CDR2 YYEEEE. V was clipped by 2 bases and J by 2 bases, with 9 bases between them. CDR3 nucleotide sequence: TGTGCCAGCAGCTTCGATCGATTCACAGATACGCAGTATTTT. The encoded protein is CASSFDRFTDTQYF.

This clonotype occurred many times. The chain recombines TRBV4-1 with TRBJ1-5, with D possibly TRBD1 on 5 matching bases. CDR3 length: 16 amino acids. Deletions cut 0 bases from V and 7 bases from J, with 16 bases between. The germline V gene encodes CDR1 MGHRA and CDR2 YSYEKL. The chain's CDR3 is CASSQDIPGLGQPQHF. CDR3 nucleotide sequence: TGCGCCAGCAGCCAAGATATTCCAGGGTTGGGCCAGCCCCAGCATTTT.

This clonotype was recorded a few times. With a much larger clone just one base away, this may be a read error. This CDR3 reads CSEEIGVDEQFF. CDR3 nucleotide sequence: TGCAGTGAAGAAATAGGGGTCGACGAGCAGTTCTTC. The rearrangement links TRBV20-1 to TRBJ2-1; TRBD1 is a possible D gene (5 bases). Germline assignment: CDR1 DFQATT and CDR2 SNEGSKA (reference sequence). This CDR3 spans 12 amino acids. Trimming stripped 7 bases from V and 10 bases from J, with 17 bases between.

This clonotype was observed many times. V and J are TRBV20-1 and TRBJ2-5; TRBD1 aligns across 8 bases. CDR3 length: 14 residues. Germline V lookup: CDR1 DFQATT, CDR2 SNEGSKA (reference sequence). The V and J ends lost 6 bases and 7 bases, in that order; junction bases with no gene match: 13. The CDR3 DNA reads as TGCAGTGCCACCTTGGGGGGACAGGAATGGACCCAGTACTTC. The encoded protein is CSATLGGQEWTQYF.

This clonotype was counted ten times or more. The chain links TRBV3-1 to TRBJ1-1; D possibly corresponds to TRBD1 (6 bases). Germline CDR1 reads LGHDT; CDR2 reads YNNKEL (reference sequence). The CDR3 is 12 amino acids. V shed 2 bases and J shed 6 bases, with 7 bases lying between them. The CDR3 loop is CASSQRGAEAFF. Written as DNA, the CDR3 is TGTGCCAGCAGCCAAAGGGGGGCTGAAGCTTTCTTT.

A single count supports this clonotype. V gene TRBV10-2 combines with J gene TRBJ1-5, with D tentatively TRBD1 (5 bases). V lost 0 bases and J 3 bases, leaving 6 bases between the germline ends. Germline V gene lookup returns CDR1 WSHSY and CDR2 SAAADI. The CDR3 loop spans 14 amino acids. As DNA, the CDR3 is TGCGCCAGCAGTGAGTCAGGGGTCAATCAGCCCCAGCATTTT. It is translated as CASSESGVNQPQHF.

This clonotype has a count of ten or more. The chain is built from TRBV7-2 and TRBJ1-2; no definite D call. The V and J ends lost 4 bases and 8 bases respectively, with 11 bases between them. CDR1 is SGHTA, CDR2 FQGNSA, per germline. The CDR3 has 12 amino acids. The DNA of the CDR3 is TGTGCCAGCAGCTCACCCCCGGGAGGCTACACCTTC. Its protein is CASSSPPGGYTF.

This clonotype showed up many times. V usage is TRBV7-9 and J usage is TRBJ2-1; a weak D match, TRBD1 (5 bases). From germline, CDR1 is SEHNR and CDR2 FQNEAQ (reference sequence). V was clipped by 6 bases and J by 9 bases, with 15 bases between them. CDR3 length: 13 residues. The CDR3 coding sequence is TGTGCCAGCAGTCTTTTAGGGGCCTCTGAGCAGTTCTTC. Protein: CASSLLGASEQFF.

This clonotype was observed a few times. The junction and the germline gene differ at one end; a read error may be behind it. The rearrangement joins TRBV28 to TRBJ1-4; tentative D call: TRBD1 (5 bases). Germline V gives CDR1 MDHEN, CDR2 SYDVKM. This CDR3 region has 12 residues. Here the CDR3 reads CDSKKGNEKLFF. The CDR3, as DNA: TGTGACAGCAAAAAGGGGAATGAAAAACTGTTTTTT.

This clonotype was counted many times. CDR3 region: CASSSRPGEKLFF. The CDR3 DNA sequence: TGCGCCAGCAGCTCGCGTCCTGGGGAAAAACTGTTTTTT. The V gene is TRBV5-1, the J gene TRBJ1-4; D gene uncertain. The length of the CDR3 is 13 residues. Germline CDR1 reads SGHRS; CDR2 reads YFSETQ. Deletions cut 3 bases from V and 8 bases from J, with 11 bases between.

This clonotype was counted ten times or more. The rearrangement uses TRBV28 and TRBJ2-7; D gene uncertain. Trimming took 3 bases from V and 1 from J, leaving 7 bases between them. In germline, CDR1 is MDHEN, CDR2 SYDVKM. The CDR3 has 13 residues. The DNA for the CDR3 is TGTGCCAGCAGTTTCCCCACATCCTACGAGCAGTACTTC. Translated: CASSFPTSYEQYF.